The T cell receptor beta chain under discussion was sequenced for a study of shared clonotypes between healthy human individuals. Study details: Researchers assigned three CD4 naive, three CD4 memory, two CD8 naive and one CD8 memory plate to each donor.

The CDR3 is made up of 19 amino acids. V lost 2 bases, J lost 2 bases, and 15 bases stayed unmatched. Germline values: CDR1 MNHNS, CDR2 SASEGT. From CD4+ cells came CD45RA+ naive and CD45RA-negative memory subsets. Repertoires were generated with immunoSEQ multiplex PCR, while TCRdb's copy carries only in-frame clones and drops some. The repertoire holds 1 million to 1.2 million clones, with around 77% as singletons. V is TRBV6-1 and J is TRBJ2-7; 10 nucleotides align to TRBD1. The sample taken for sequencing was memory CD4+ T cells from PBMCs. Described subset: CD45RA-negative fraction. This receptor was obtained from a man between 18 and 29 years old in good health. Some clones in this sample may be carry-over from other donors' samples. CDR3 DNA: TGTGCCAGCAGTGAACGACGGAGTTTGACCGGGACAGGGGCCTACGAGCAGTACTTC. Translated, it gives CASSERRSLTGTGAYEQYF.